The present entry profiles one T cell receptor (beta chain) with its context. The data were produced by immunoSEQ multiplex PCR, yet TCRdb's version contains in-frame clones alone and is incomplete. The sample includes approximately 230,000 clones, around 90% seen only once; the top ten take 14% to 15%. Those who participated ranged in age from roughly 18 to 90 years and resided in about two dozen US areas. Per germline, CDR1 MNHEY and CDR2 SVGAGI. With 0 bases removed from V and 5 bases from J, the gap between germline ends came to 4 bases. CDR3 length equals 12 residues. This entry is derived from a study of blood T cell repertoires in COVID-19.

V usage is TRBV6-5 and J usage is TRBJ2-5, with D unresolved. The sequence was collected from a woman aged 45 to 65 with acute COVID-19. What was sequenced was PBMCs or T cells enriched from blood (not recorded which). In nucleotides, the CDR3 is TGTGCCAGCAGTTACTCACGGGAGACCCAGTACTTC. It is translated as CASSYSRETQYF.